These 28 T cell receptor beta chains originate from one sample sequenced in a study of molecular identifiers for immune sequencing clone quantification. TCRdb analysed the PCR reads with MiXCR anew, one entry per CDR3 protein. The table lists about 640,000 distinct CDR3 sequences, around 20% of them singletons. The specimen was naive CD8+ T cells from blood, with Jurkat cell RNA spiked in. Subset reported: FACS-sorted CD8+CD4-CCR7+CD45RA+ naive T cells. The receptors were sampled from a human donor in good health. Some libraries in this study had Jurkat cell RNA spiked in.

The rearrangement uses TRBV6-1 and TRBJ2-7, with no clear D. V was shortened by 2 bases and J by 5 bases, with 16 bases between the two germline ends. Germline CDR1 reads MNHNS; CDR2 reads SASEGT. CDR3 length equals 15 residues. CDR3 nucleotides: TGTGCCAGCAGTGAAATTTTAGCATCTATGCACGAGCAGTACTTC. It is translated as CASSEILASMHEQYF.

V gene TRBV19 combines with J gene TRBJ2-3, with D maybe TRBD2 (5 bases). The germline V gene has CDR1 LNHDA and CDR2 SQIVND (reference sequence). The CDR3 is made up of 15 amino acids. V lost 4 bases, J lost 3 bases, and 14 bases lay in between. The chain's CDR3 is CASSKEETTTDTQYF. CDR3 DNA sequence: TGTGCCAGTAGTAAAGAGGAGACTACTACAGATACGCAGTATTTT.

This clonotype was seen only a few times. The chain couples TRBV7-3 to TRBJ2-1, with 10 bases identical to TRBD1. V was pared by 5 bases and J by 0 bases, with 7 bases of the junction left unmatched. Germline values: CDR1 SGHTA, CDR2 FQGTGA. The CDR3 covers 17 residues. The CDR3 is CASSPIRDRGSYNEQFF. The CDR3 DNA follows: TGTGCCAGCAGCCCCATACGGGACAGGGGCTCCTACAATGAGCAGTTCTTC.

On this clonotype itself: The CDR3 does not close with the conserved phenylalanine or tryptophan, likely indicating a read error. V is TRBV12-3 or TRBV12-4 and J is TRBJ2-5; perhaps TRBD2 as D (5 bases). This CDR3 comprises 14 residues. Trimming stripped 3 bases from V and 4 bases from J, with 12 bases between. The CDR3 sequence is CASSFRGFGETQYL. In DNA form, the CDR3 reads TGTGCCAGCAGTTTCCGGGGATTCGGAGAGACCCAGTACCTC.

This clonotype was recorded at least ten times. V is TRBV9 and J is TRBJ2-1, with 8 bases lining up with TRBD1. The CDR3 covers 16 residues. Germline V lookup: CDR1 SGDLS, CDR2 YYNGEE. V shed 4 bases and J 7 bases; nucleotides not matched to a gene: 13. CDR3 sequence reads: CASSPQDREFWNEQFF. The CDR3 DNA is TGTGCCAGCAGCCCCCAGGACAGGGAGTTTTGGAATGAGCAGTTCTTC.

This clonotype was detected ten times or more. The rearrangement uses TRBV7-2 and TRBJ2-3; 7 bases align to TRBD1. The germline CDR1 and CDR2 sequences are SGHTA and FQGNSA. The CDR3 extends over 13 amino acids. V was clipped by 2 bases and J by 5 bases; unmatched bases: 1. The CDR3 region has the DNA TGTGCCAGCAGCTTACCAGGGGGAGATACGCAGTATTTT. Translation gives CASSLPGGDTQYF.

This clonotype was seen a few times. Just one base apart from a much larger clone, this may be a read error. The DNA for the CDR3 is TGCAGTGCACTTCCTCTAGTGGGATACCACGAGCAGTACTTC. Its protein is CSALPLVGYHEQYF. The chain links TRBV20-1 to TRBJ2-7; D gene uncertain. The CDR3 loop spans 14 amino acids. V gave up 6 bases and J gave up 5 bases, with 20 bases separating them. Germline CDR1 DFQATT, CDR2 SNEGSKA (reference sequence).

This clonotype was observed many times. The CDR3 protein is CASSIDSYNEQFF. The CDR3 DNA sequence: TGTGCCAGTAGTATTGACAGTTACAATGAGCAGTTCTTC. This chain uses TRBV19 with TRBJ2-1, with D perhaps TRBD1 (5 bases). The germline V gene has CDR1 LNHDA and CDR2 SQIVND (reference sequence). This CDR3 has 13 amino acids. The V gene lost 3 bases and the J gene lost 4 bases, with 7 bases spanning the gap. The variable domain in full, with the rest retrieved from reference TRBV19 and TRBJ2-1, is DGGITQSPKYLFRKEGQNVTLSCEQNLNHDAMYWYRQDPGQGLRLIYYSQIVNDFQKGDIAEGYSVSREKKESFPLTVTSAQKNPTAFYLCASSIDSYNEQFFGPGTRLTVL.

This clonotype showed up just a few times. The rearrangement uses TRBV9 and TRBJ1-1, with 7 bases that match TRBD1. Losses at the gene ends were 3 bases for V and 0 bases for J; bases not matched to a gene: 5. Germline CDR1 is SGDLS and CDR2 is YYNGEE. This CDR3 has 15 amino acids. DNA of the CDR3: TGTGCCAGCAGCGCGATCGGGACAGTGAACACTGAAGCTTTCTTT. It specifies CASSAIGTVNTEAFF.

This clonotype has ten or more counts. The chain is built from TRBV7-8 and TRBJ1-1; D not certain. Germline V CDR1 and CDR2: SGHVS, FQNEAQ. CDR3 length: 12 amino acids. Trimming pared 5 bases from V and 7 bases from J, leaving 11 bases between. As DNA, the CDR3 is TGTGCCAGCAGCCCCGGAACTTATGAAGCTTTCTTT. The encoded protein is CASSPGTYEAFF.

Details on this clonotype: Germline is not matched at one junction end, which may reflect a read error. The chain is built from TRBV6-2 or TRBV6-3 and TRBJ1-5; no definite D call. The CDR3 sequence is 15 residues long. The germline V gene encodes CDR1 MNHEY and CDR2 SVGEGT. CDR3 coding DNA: TGTGCCAGCAGTTACAAGTTGGGGATCAATCAGCCCCAGCGTTTT. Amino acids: CASSYKLGINQPQRF.

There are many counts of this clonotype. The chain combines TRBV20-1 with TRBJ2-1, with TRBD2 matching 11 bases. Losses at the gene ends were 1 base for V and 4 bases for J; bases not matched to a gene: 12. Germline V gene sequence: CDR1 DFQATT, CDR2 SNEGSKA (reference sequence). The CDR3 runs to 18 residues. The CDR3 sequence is CSARGRVSGRAVYNEQFF. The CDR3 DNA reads TGCAGTGCTAGAGGGAGAGTTAGCGGGAGGGCAGTATACAATGAGCAGTTCTTC.

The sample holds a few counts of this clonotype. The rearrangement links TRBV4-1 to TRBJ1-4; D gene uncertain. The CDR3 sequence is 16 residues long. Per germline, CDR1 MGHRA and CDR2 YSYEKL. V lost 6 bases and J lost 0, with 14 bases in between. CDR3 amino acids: CASRDPRLATNEKLFF. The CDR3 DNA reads TGCGCCAGCAGGGACCCCAGGCTTGCAACTAATGAAAAACTGTTTTTT.

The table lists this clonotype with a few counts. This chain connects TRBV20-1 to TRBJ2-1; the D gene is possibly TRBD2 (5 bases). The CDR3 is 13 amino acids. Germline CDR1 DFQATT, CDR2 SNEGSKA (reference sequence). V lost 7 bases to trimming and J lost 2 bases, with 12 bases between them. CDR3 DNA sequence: TGCAGTGTCTTCTTACTAGCCTACAATGAGCAGTTCTTC. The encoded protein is CSVFLLAYNEQFF.

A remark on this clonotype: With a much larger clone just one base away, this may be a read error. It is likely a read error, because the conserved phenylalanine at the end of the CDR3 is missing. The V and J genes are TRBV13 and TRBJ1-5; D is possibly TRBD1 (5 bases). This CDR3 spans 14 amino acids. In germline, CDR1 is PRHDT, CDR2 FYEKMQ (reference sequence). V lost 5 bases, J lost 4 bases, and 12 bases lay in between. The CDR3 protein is CASSLGTLNQPQHS. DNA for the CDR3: TGTGCCAGCAGCCTGGGGACTCTAAATCAGCCCCAGCATTCT.

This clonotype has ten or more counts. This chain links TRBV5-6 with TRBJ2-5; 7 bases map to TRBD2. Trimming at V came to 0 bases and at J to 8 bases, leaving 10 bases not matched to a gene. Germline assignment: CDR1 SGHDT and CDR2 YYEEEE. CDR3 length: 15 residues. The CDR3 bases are TGTGCCAGCAGCTTGGGACTAGCCCCGCAGCGCACCCAGTACTTC. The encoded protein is CASSLGLAPQRTQYF.

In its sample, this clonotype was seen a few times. The CDR3 nucleotides are TGTGCCAGCAGGAGACTAGCGGGCATCAATGAGCAGTTCTTC. Translated: CASRRLAGINEQFF. The J gene is TRBJ2-1, the V gene TRBV27; 10 nucleotides match TRBD2. The germline V gene has CDR1 MNHEY and CDR2 SMNVEV (reference sequence). The CDR3 length is 14 residues. Germline trimming cut 6 bases from V and 6 bases from J; bases unmatched to any gene: 5.

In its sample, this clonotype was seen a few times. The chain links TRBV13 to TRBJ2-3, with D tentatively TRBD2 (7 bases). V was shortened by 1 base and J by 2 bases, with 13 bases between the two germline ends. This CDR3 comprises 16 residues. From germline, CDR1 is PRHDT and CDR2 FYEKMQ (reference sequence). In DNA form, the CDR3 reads TGTGCCAGCAGCTTAGTGGGGGGGCGGGCCACAGATACGCAGTATTTT. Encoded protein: CASSLVGGRATDTQYF.

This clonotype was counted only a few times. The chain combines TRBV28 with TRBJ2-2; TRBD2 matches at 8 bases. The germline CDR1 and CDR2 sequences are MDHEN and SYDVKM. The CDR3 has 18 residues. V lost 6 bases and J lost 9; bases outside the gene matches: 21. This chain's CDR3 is CASSSRGGRGLAFWELFF. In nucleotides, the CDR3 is TGTGCCAGCAGCTCTCGGGGGGGAAGAGGACTAGCATTTTGGGAGCTGTTTTTT.

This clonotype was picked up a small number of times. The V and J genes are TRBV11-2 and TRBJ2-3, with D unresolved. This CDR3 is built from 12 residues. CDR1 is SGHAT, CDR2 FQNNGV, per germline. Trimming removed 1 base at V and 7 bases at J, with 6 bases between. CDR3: CASSLGDHTQYF. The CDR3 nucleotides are TGTGCCAGCAGCTTAGGGGATCATACGCAGTATTTT.

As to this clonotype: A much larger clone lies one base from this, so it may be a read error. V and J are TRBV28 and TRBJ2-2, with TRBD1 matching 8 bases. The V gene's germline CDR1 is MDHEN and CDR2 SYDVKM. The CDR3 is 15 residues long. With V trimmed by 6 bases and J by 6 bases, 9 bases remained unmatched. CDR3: CASSLDRVHPGELFF. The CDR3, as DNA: TGTGCCAGCAGCCTGGACAGGGTTCATCCCGGGGAGCTGTTTTTT.

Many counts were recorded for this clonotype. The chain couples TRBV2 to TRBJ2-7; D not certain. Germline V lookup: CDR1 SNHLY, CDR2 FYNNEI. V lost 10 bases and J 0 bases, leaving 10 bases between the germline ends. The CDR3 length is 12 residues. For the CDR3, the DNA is TGTGCCATACGACCGGTCTCCTACGAGCAGTACTTC. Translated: CAIRPVSYEQYF.

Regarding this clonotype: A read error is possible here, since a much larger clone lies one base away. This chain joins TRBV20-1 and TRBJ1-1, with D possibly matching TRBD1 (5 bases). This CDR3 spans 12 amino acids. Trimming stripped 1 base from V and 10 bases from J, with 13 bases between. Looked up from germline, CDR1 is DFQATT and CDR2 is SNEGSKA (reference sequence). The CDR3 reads CSARAGDGGAFF. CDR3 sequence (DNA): TGCAGTGCTAGAGCGGGGGACGGAGGAGCTTTCTTT.

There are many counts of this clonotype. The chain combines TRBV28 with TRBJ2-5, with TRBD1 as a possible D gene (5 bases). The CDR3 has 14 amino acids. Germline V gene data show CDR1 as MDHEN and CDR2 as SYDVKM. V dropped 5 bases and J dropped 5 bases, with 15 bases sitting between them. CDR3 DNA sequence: TGTGCCAGCAGTGCCGACACGTCAGGGGAGACCCAGTACTTC. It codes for CASSADTSGETQYF.

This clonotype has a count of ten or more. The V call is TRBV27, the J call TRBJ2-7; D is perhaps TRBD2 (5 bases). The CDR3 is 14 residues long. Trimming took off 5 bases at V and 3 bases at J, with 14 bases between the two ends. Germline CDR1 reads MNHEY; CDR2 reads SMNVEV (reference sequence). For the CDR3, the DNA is TGTGCCAGCAGTCCCGGACTCGGCTTCTACGAGCAGTACTTC. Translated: CASSPGLGFYEQYF.

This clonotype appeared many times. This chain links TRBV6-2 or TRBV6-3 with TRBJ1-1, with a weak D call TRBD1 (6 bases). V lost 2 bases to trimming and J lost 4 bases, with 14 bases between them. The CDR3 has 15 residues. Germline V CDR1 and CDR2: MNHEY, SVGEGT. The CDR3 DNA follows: TGTGCCAGCAGTTACCGAGCAGGGGAGGCCACTGAAGCTTTCTTT. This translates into CASSYRAGEATEAFF.

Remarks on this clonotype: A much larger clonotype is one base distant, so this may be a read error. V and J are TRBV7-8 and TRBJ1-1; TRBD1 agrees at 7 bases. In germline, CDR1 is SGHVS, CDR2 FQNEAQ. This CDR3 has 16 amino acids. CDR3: CAGSLWGTDMNTEAFF. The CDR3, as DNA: TGTGCCGGCAGCTTATGGGGGACAGACATGAACACTGAAGCTTTCTTT.

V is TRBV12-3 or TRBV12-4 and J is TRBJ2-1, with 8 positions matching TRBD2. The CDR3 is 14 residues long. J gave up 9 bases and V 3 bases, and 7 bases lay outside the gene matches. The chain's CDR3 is CASSFGGGMFEQFF. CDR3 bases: TGTGCCAGCAGTTTTGGCGGGGGGATGTTTGAGCAGTTCTTC.